This T cell receptor beta chain was found in a study of blood T cells in healthy people across ages. Turning to the study itself: Researchers report that template switching captured about one barcoded beta molecule per two T cells.

The CDR3 is made up of 16 amino acids. Germline V gene sequence: CDR1 MGHDK, CDR2 SYGVNS. With 5 bases removed from V and 0 bases from J, the gap between germline ends came to 14 bases. Using a J-beta primer mix together with a sample-barcoded 5' primer, a second PCR was run for about 6 to 12 cycles. Every single cDNA molecule received a tag from a template-switch adaptor with 12 random nucleotides. From the 5' RACE reads, TCRdb called clonotypes with MiXCR, one entry per CDR3 protein. The data show around 1,000,000 distinct CDR3 sequences, approximately 25% seen once. A further study also used this sample, focusing on T cells of mothers and their children. That paper notes: The donor cohort consisted of a few healthy Caucasian mothers and their six children.

This chain connects TRBV25-1 to TRBJ1-3; no reliable D call. The receptor was derived from a girl between 2 and 10 years old in good health. Material: blood. CDR3 loop: CASSRAQATSGNTIYF. As DNA, the CDR3 is TGTGCCAGCAGTAGGGCCCAGGCGACCTCTGGAAACACCATATATTTT.